This TCR beta chain was recorded in a study of CD8+ T cells in alopecia areata. The CDR3 runs 15 residues. The ends were cut back, 2 bases at V and 3 bases at J, with 11 bases in the middle. Germline V CDR1 and CDR2: MNHEY, SMNVEV (reference sequence). This clone was detected only a few times. Its antigen is as yet unknown. The treatment was: oral pan-JAK inhibitor, 5-10 mg twice daily. Sorted populations comprised CD4+ and CD8+ T cells obtained from PBMCs. Notes on the study in general: Expanded CD8+ clones among the top 100, and scalp clonality, were significantly decreased by tofacitinib. On tofacitinib, scalp and blood still held many of the expanded lesional clones.

cDNA reverse transcribed from extracted RNA served as the sequencing template. Profiling relied on immunoSEQ multiplex PCR, and the TCRdb table lists in-frame clones only, not all of them. Among 150,000 to 200,000 clones listed, around three fifths were seen once. The receptor was derived from a human donor with alopecia areata. The sequenced sample was CD8+ T cells sorted from blood, obtained at week 24, from a patient treated with tofacitinib. J is TRBJ1-3 and V is TRBV27; D remains ambiguous. The CDR3 protein is CASSLAKGGGNTIYF. CDR3 in DNA: TGTGCCAGCAGTTTAGCAAAAGGAGGTGGAAACACCATATATTTT.